This T cell receptor (beta chain) came from a study of blood T cell repertoires in COVID-19. The wider study: Sites across the United States, Italy and Spain contributed samples from acute and convalescent COVID-19. PBMCs, B-cell-depleted T cells, or T cells provided the cDNA or gDNA that made up the material.

Seattle patients were enrolled during active infection and followed longitudinally. Per the original data handling: It was from reference gene primer amplification that nucleated cell counts were estimated. Measured with immunoSEQ multiplex PCR; TCRdb has only the in-frame clones, and not every one. V and J calls and clone size follow that table, whereas D and trimming were derived from the DNA. The table shows 200,000 to 250,000 clones, with under 90% occurring only once. This TCR was recovered from a woman older than 75 with COVID-19, enrolled during active disease. Sequenced: peripheral blood.

The CDR3 loop reads CASSNTGQGGGYTF. The DNA of the CDR3 is TGTGCCAGCAGCAACACCGGACAGGGTGGTGGCTACACCTTC. The chain has TRBV13 and TRBJ1-2; TRBD1 matches at 8 bases. The germline gives CDR1 PRHDT, CDR2 FYEKMQ (reference sequence). This CDR3 comprises 14 residues. The V segment lost 5 bases and the J segment 7 bases; nucleotides outside the gene matches: 9.